Below are 32 T cell receptor beta chains sequenced from a single sample in a study of CD8+ T cells in alopecia areata. The treatment was: oral pan-JAK inhibitor, 5-10 mg twice daily. Sequencing used cDNA as its template, made by extracting RNA and reverse transcribing it. Clones were read by immunoSEQ multiplex PCR, and TCRdb kept only the in-frame ones, dropping some. The repertoire holds 90,000 to 100,000 clones, with about 64% as singletons. The sequences come from CD8+ T cells sorted from blood, collected at week 4, from a patient treated with tofacitinib. All receptors come from a human donor with alopecia areata.

The rearrangement uses TRBV4-2 and TRBJ2-7; tentatively, D is TRBD1 or TRBD2 (5 bases each). CDR3 size: 16 residues. Trimming took off 0 bases at V and 1 base at J, with 13 bases between the two ends. The germline V gene has CDR1 LGHNA and CDR2 YNFKEQ. CDR3 sequence (DNA): TGTGCCAGCAGCCAAGAAGAGGGGACGGGGTCCTACGAGCAGTACTTC. Encoded protein: CASSQEEGTGSYEQYF.

CDR3 DNA: TGTGCCTGGAGTCCCTCTGGACTAGCGGGAATCGAGACCCAGTACTTC. This translates into CAWSPSGLAGIETQYF. This rearrangement joins TRBV30 to TRBJ2-5, with 12 bases lining up with TRBD2. Per germline, CDR1 GTSNPN and CDR2 SVGIG (reference sequence). The CDR3 consists of 16 residues. With V trimmed by 2 bases and J by 5 bases, 9 bases remained unmatched.

This chain joins TRBV28 and TRBJ2-2; 8 positions agree with TRBD1. This CDR3 spans 15 amino acids. Unmatched junction bases numbered 4, after V lost 6 bases and J lost 1 base. Germline CDR1 and CDR2: MDHEN and SYDVKM. In nucleotides, the CDR3 is TGTGCCAGCAGACCTGACAGGGGGAACACCGGGGAGCTGTTTTTT. Translated, it gives CASRPDRGNTGELFF.

The chain joins TRBV25-1 to TRBJ1-1; D possibly corresponds to TRBD1 (6 bases). The CDR3 consists of 11 residues. Germline assignment: CDR1 MGHDK and CDR2 SYGVNS. V was clipped by 5 bases and J by 6 bases, with 7 bases between them. Written as DNA, the CDR3 is TGTGCCAGCAGTACAGGGCCTGAAGCTTTCTTT. Translation: CASSTGPEAFF.

This sequence joins TRBV7-9 and TRBJ1-5; 9 bases are a match to TRBD1. Germline V CDR1 and CDR2: SEHNR, FQNEAQ (reference sequence). The CDR3 has 12 amino acids. V was clipped by 5 bases and J by 14 bases; unmatched bases: 7. The CDR3 DNA reads as TGTGCCAGCAGCGGAACAGGGGGCCTGAAGCATTTT. It translates to CASSGTGGLKHF.

The chain combines TRBV30 with TRBJ2-1, with D hard to call. This CDR3 is built from 14 residues. V was shortened by 5 bases and J by 2 bases, with 13 bases between the two germline ends. CDR1 and CDR2 (germline): GTSNPN, SVGIG (reference sequence). Here the CDR3 reads CAWAAKAPYNEQFF. The CDR3 bases are TGTGCCTGGGCGGCAAAGGCACCCTACAATGAGCAGTTCTTC. Full variable domain (rest looked up from reference TRBV30 and TRBJ2-1): SQTIHQWPATLVQPVGSPLSLECTVEGTSNPNLYWYRQAAGRGLQLLFYSVGIGQISSEVPQNLSASRPQDRQFILSSKKLLLSDSGFYLCAWAAKAPYNEQFFGPGTRLTVL.

The chain links TRBV9 to TRBJ1-2, with D possibly matching TRBD1 (6 bases). The V end lost 3 bases, the J end lost 0 bases, and 12 bases lay between the germline ends. The CDR3 has 15 residues. Germline CDR1 SGDLS, CDR2 YYNGEE. The DNA for the CDR3 is TGTGCCAGCAGCGCCAACAGGGAATCTAACTATGGCTACACCTTC. It is translated as CASSANRESNYGYTF.

In DNA, the CDR3 is TGTGCCAGCAGTTTAAGTAAAACCACCTACGAGCAGTACTTC. This sequence encodes CASSLSKTTYEQYF. The chain uses TRBV27 and TRBJ2-7; D is undetermined. Germline CDR1 reads MNHEY; CDR2 reads SMNVEV (reference sequence). The CDR3 sequence is 14 residues long. Trimming stripped 2 bases from V and 2 bases from J, with 10 bases between.

This chain connects TRBV27 to TRBJ2-1; no firm D call. Trimming took off 6 bases at V and 3 bases at J, with 12 bases between the two ends. CDR1 is MNHEY and CDR2 is SMNVEV in the germline V gene (reference sequence). The CDR3 covers 14 residues. CDR3 sequence reads: CASRMTGNYNEQFF. DNA for the CDR3: TGTGCCAGCAGGATGACTGGAAACTACAATGAGCAGTTCTTC.

This clone showed up just a few times. This sequence joins TRBV28 and TRBJ2-1; D ambiguous. In germline, CDR1 is MDHEN, CDR2 SYDVKM. The CDR3 loop spans 14 amino acids. V gave up 7 bases and J gave up 6 bases, with 16 bases separating them. The CDR3 sequence: CASTQAPTRNEQFF. Written as DNA, the CDR3 is TGTGCCAGCACCCAGGCCCCAACGCGCAATGAGCAGTTCTTC.

The chain links TRBV7-3 to TRBJ2-7, with D perhaps TRBD1 (6 bases). The germline V gene encodes CDR1 SGHTA and CDR2 FQGTGA. The CDR3 loop spans 13 amino acids. Deletions cut 5 bases from V and 5 bases from J, with 13 bases between. CDR3 loop: CASSVNTGHEQYF. The CDR3 DNA sequence: TGTGCCAGCAGCGTAAATACAGGGCACGAGCAGTACTTC.

The V gene is TRBV9, the J gene TRBJ2-3; D is uncertain. The CDR3 extends over 11 amino acids. Trimming stripped 4 bases from V and 5 bases from J, with 5 bases between. Germline assignment: CDR1 SGDLS and CDR2 YYNGEE. CDR3 sequence reads: CASSLGDTQYF. CDR3 coding DNA: TGTGCCAGCAGCCTCGGAGATACGCAGTATTTT.

The sample holds a few counts of this clone. This chain uses TRBV7-9 with TRBJ1-1; D is perhaps TRBD1 (5 bases). V dropped 3 bases and J dropped 7 bases, with 12 bases sitting between them. The CDR3 is made up of 13 amino acids. The V gene's germline CDR1 is SEHNR and CDR2 FQNEAQ (reference sequence). CDR3 loop: CASSLWGRLEAFF. The CDR3 nucleotides read TGTGCCAGCAGCTTGTGGGGACGGCTTGAAGCTTTCTTT.

The J gene is TRBJ2-6, the V gene TRBV29-1; TRBD2 matches at 7 bases. There are 17 residues in the CDR3. Germline trimming cut 2 bases from V and 0 bases from J; bases unmatched to any gene: 7. Germline V CDR1 and CDR2: SQVTM, ANQGSEA. The CDR3 DNA reads TGCAGCGTTGAACGCTGGGGGGGGAGCTCTGGGGCCAACGTCCTGACTTTC. This encodes CSVERWGGSSGANVLTF.

This chain uses TRBV9 with TRBJ1-1; no definite D call. Trimming left V 4 bases short and J 4 bases short, with 2 bases between. Germline-derived CDR1 and CDR2 are SGDLS and YYNGEE. CDR3 length equals 10 residues. CDR3 amino acids: CASSPTEAFF. The CDR3 bases are TGTGCCAGCAGCCCCACTGAAGCTTTCTTT.

CDR3 region: CASSSGQGNTEAFF. The DNA for the CDR3 is TGTGCCAGCAGTTCAGGACAGGGGAACACTGAAGCTTTCTTT. The chain links TRBV27 to TRBJ1-1; 8 bases are a match to TRBD1. This CDR3 is 14 amino acids long. V was clipped by 4 bases and J by 1 base; unmatched bases: 2. The germline V gene encodes CDR1 MNHEY and CDR2 SMNVEV (reference sequence).

The CDR3 coding sequence is TGCGCCAGCAGCCAAGGATGGCCAGGAGGCACCGGGGAGCTGTTTTTT. Residues: CASSQGWPGGTGELFF. The chain joins TRBV4-1 to TRBJ2-2, with D perhaps matching TRBD2 (5 bases). V lost 1 base, J lost 4 bases, and 13 bases lay in between. CDR1 and CDR2 from the germline V gene are MGHRA and YSYEKL. The CDR3 spans 16 residues.

As to this clone: The same CDR3 is also encoded by other DNA sequences in this sample. V usage is TRBV9 and J usage is TRBJ1-4; no clear D gene. Trimming left V 4 bases short and J 8 bases short, with 12 bases between. The CDR3 sequence is 13 residues long. CDR1 SGDLS and CDR2 YYNGEE come from the germline V gene. CDR3 DNA sequence: TGTGCCAGCAGCCCCGATTCGGGCGAAAAACTGTTTTTT. The encoded protein is CASSPDSGEKLFF.

The chain has TRBV9 and TRBJ1-3; D gene ambiguous. V lost 7 bases and J 2 bases, leaving 22 bases between the germline ends. The CDR3 extends over 17 amino acids. Germline assignment: CDR1 SGDLS and CDR2 YYNGEE. The CDR3, as DNA: TGTGCCAGCGGCGATGACGGACTCCTCTTCACTGGAAACACCATATATTTT. Translation gives CASGDDGLLFTGNTIYF.

This chain links TRBV6-5 with TRBJ2-7, with 8 positions matching TRBD2. V was pared by 2 bases and J by 2 bases, with 5 bases of the junction left unmatched. Germline CDR1 is MNHEY and CDR2 is SVGAGI. CDR3 length: 15 amino acids. CDR3 bases: TGTGCCAGCAGTTACCGGGCGGGAGGAACCTACGAGCAGTACTTC. Its protein product is CASSYRAGGTYEQYF.

This clone was recorded only once. The chain uses TRBV30 and TRBJ1-1; 8 bases are a match to TRBD1. Germline CDR1 and CDR2: GTSNPN and SVGIG (reference sequence). The V and J ends lost 2 bases and 4 bases, in that order; junction bases with no gene match: 6. The CDR3 is made up of 14 amino acids. The CDR3 coding sequence is TGTGCCTGGAGTCCCGGGACAGGATCCACTGAAGCTTTCTTT. The encoded protein is CAWSPGTGSTEAFF.

The CDR3 nucleotides are TGTGCCAGCAGTGAAGCGGGAGGTTACGAGCAGTACTTC. This gives the protein CASSEAGGYEQYF. The chain combines TRBV25-1 with TRBJ2-7; 8 bases map to TRBD2. This CDR3 comprises 13 residues. Trimming removed 2 bases from V and 4 bases from J; junction bases left unmatched: 1. Germline V gene lookup returns CDR1 MGHDK and CDR2 SYGVNS.

The chain combines TRBV7-9 with TRBJ2-5; TRBD2 agrees at 11 bases. Germline trimming cut 5 bases from V and 9 bases from J; bases unmatched to any gene: 8. Per the germline V gene, CDR1 is SEHNR and CDR2 is FQNEAQ (reference sequence). The CDR3 contains 14 residues. The CDR3 here is CASSPTSGDGPQYF. The CDR3, as DNA: TGTGCCAGCAGCCCGACTAGCGGGGACGGGCCCCAGTACTTC.

The V call is TRBV4-3, the J call TRBJ1-6; D remains unclear. The V end lost 0 bases, the J end lost 2 bases, and 8 bases lay between the germline ends. This CDR3 is built from 16 residues. The germline V gene has CDR1 LGHNA and CDR2 YSLEER. This CDR3 reads CASSQERVTYNSPLHF. For the CDR3, the DNA is TGCGCCAGCAGCCAAGAACGGGTGACCTATAATTCACCCCTCCACTTT.

The chain carries TRBV5-6 and TRBJ1-1; TRBD1 matches at 9 bases. The CDR3 sequence is 13 residues long. The ends lost 2 bases at V and 8 bases at J; junction bases unmatched: 4. The germline V gene has CDR1 SGHDT and CDR2 YYEEEE. The CDR3 DNA reads as TGTGCCAGCAGCTTTGCTGACAGGGGGGAAGCTTTCTTT. Amino acids: CASSFADRGEAFF. Together with reference TRBV5-6 and TRBJ1-1, the CDR3 gives the full variable domain: DAGVTQSPTHLIKTRGQQVTLRCSPKSGHDTVSWYQQALGQGPQFIFQYYEEEERQRGNFPDRFSGHQFPNYSSELNVNALLLGDSALYLCASSFADRGEAFFGQGTRLTVV.

The rearrangement joins TRBV5-1 to TRBJ1-2; D gene unclear. Trimming left V 4 bases short and J 0 bases short, with 10 bases between. Germline V gives CDR1 SGHRS, CDR2 YFSETQ. The CDR3 is made up of 14 amino acids. The CDR3 spells CASSIWDANYGYTF. DNA of the CDR3: TGCGCCAGCAGCATTTGGGATGCTAACTATGGCTACACCTTC.

The chain is built from TRBV5-6 and TRBJ1-2, with D maybe TRBD1 (6 bases). Trimming left V 0 bases short and J 6 bases short, with 12 bases between. The CDR3 runs to 14 residues. Per germline, CDR1 SGHDT and CDR2 YYEEEE. CDR3 in amino acids: CASSLVKQGNGYTF. The CDR3 DNA reads TGTGCCAGCAGCTTGGTCAAACAGGGTAATGGCTACACCTTC.

The genes are TRBV2 and TRBJ2-1, with TRBD2 matching 8 bases. Germline values: CDR1 SNHLY, CDR2 FYNNEI. The CDR3 totals 14 residues. V lost 10 bases, J lost 5 bases, and 10 bases stayed unmatched. The CDR3: CAIPSGGRHNEQFF. The DNA of the CDR3 is TGTGCCATCCCGAGCGGGGGTCGACACAATGAGCAGTTCTTC.

V is TRBV25-1 and J is TRBJ1-5; the D gene is possibly TRBD1 (5 bases). The CDR3 covers 16 residues. Germline lookup yields CDR1 MGHDK and CDR2 SYGVNS. Deletions cut 7 bases from V and 1 base from J, with 17 bases between. The DNA for the CDR3 is TGTGCCAGCATTAACCGGCGGGGCCCAAGCAATCAGCCCCAGCATTTT. It is translated as CASINRRGPSNQPQHF. The whole variable domain, remainder taken from reference TRBV25-1 and TRBJ1-5, is EADIYQTPRYLVIGTGKKITLECSQTMGHDKMYWYQQDPGMELHLIHYSYGVNSTEKGDLSSESTVSRIRTEHFPLTLESARPSHTSQYLCASINRRGPSNQPQHFGDGTRLSIL.

The chain joins TRBV5-1 to TRBJ2-3; tentative D call: TRBD2 (5 bases). V lost 0 bases and J lost 1, with 12 bases in between. The CDR3 runs to 16 residues. Germline V gives CDR1 SGHRS, CDR2 YFSETQ. For the CDR3, the DNA is TGCGCCAGCAGCTTGGCCCGACTACCGGGCACAGATACGCAGTATTTT. Translated: CASSLARLPGTDTQYF.

This clone appeared a few times. The V gene is TRBV7-9, the J gene TRBJ1-1; TRBD1 might be the D (6 bases). Germline loops: CDR1 SEHNR, CDR2 FQNEAQ (reference sequence). This CDR3 comprises 15 residues. V was trimmed by 2 bases and J by 0 bases, leaving 10 bases between them. CDR3 bases: TGTGCCAGCAGCTTAATCGGACAGATGAACACTGAAGCTTTCTTT. As protein: CASSLIGQMNTEAFF.

The V gene is TRBV6-5, the J gene TRBJ1-5; D ambiguous. The CDR3 covers 15 residues. Trimming shortened V by 0 bases and J by 2 bases, and 8 bases separated the two germline ends. CDR1 MNHEY and CDR2 SVGAGI come from the germline V gene. The CDR3 region is CASSYSTGGNQPQHF. The CDR3 nucleotides are TGTGCCAGCAGTTACTCGACCGGAGGCAATCAGCCCCAGCATTTT.